Sequencing of this T cell receptor (beta chain) was carried out in a study of T cells in Graves' hyperthyroidism and ophthalmopathy (dated by TCRdb to the late 2010s). At the level of the whole study: TCR V-J signatures able to tell the groups apart were searched for in a discovery cohort of 90 to 100 patients, of whom fewer than 45 had Graves' ophthalmopathy and about 60 had stable Graves' hyperthyroidism. An independent validation cohort of around 20 hyperthyroidism patients and approximately 15 patients who later progressed to ophthalmopathy tested prospective prediction of ophthalmopathy. The 100 or so discovery patients were divided at random into training and test sets in a 7:3 ratio. Thyroid tissue and blood T-cell repertoires from more than 5 Graves' hyperthyroidism patients were also compared in the study. After blood sampling, hyperthyroidism patients were treated with methimazole at a starting dose of 30 mg daily, and ophthalmopathy patients were treated with high-dose intravenous methylprednisolone. The paper describes TCR Vbeta CDR3 sequencing of around 130 peripheral blood samples, made up of about 41 ophthalmopathy patients, over 70 hyperthyroidism patients and 17 progressor patients. The paper as a whole reports these results and caveats: Blood samples also contained most of the expanded thyroid clonotypes (frequency above 0.001), which suggests that blood repertoires may reflect thyroid immune responses. A 13 V-J signature model separated ophthalmopathy from stable hyperthyroidism, with approximately 86% sensitivity and roughly 81% specificity in cross-validation and 80%/75% in testing. Sample size was not statistically predetermined, and investigators were not blinded to group allocation. In validation, progression to ophthalmopathy was predicted by the model with roughly 71% sensitivity and roughly 72% specificity, a median of roughly six months before onset.

The V and J ends are trimmed by 2 bases and 6 bases, leaving 10 bases between them. From the cysteine up to the phenylalanine, the CDR3 has a length of 13 residues. Only the CDR3 portion is preserved as DNA: 39 bases, with reading frame beginning at the first base. The germline V gene (reference sequence) yields MNHEY for CDR1 and SMNVEV for CDR2. TCR beta CDR3 regions were amplified from RNA transcripts. For the first round of RT-PCR on the TCR CDR3, the HTBI primer set was used together with the Qiagen OneStep RT-PCR kit. Libraries were constructed in a second round of multiplex PCR, after which size selection and purification were performed. Sequencing of the libraries was done on an Illumina HiSeq2000 using paired-end 100 bp reads. Under the source paper's analysis protocol: SOAPnuke was used to process the raw data, throwing out any read that contained adapters or uncalled bases, had a mean Phred below 15, or lacked an exact constant-primer or identifier match. High-quality paired reads were merged using COPE v1.2.5, and each unique nucleotide sequence was defined as a clonotype. MiTCR v1.1 was used to align clonotypes to the IMGT TRBV, TRBD and TRBJ reference segments. Only V-J combinations with frequency above 0.0001, covering about 99% of repertoires, were analysed. A TCS score was defined as the ratio between F50 (clonal expansion) and ExV (chaos), using BLOSUM62-based TCRdist between CDR3 peptides within each V-J. Welch's t-statistics and random forest reduced around 510 V-J features to 10 to 15, which were used in a naive Bayes classifier (R e1071). The Morisita-Horn index was used to measure how similar the thyroid and blood repertoires were. The raw public data were reprocessed by TCRdb itself: fastp quality trimming at Q25, MiXCR clonotype calling, in-frame beta chains only. Under each unique CDR3 protein, matching rows form one entry showing the most common genes and DNA. TCRdb, rather than the study authors, made the V and J calls. Within this sample are about 50,000 distinct CDR3 sequences, with over 45% of them counted one time only. The ten largest make up 30% to 40% of the sample.

Ten or more counts support this clonotype. Its specific antigen is unknown. Base qualities are not at hand, and no much larger clone is one base apart. A patient counted as having stable Graves' hyperthyroidism if no progression to ophthalmopathy occurred over 18 months of follow-up. The hyperthyroidism patients were between 18 and 65 years old and newly diagnosed, with a disease duration of less than 2 months. The study excluded patients with uncontrolled infections, other autoimmune diseases, pregnancy or lactation. Diagnoses relied on clinical symptoms, serum thyroxine and TRAb, thyroid ultrasound and orbital computed tomography. Total RNA was extracted with Trizol reagent, and quality was checked on an Agilent 2100 Bioanalyzer.

The sequence is built from TRBV27 and TRBJ1-2; TRBD1 is perhaps the D gene, given 6 matching bases. The sequence came from a woman aged 50 to 60 with Graves' hyperthyroidism. Sequencing was performed on peripheral blood or thyroid tissue (not recorded which). The CDR3 protein: CASSLLGGDGYTF. The sequence in DNA is TGTGCCAGCAGTTTACTGGGGGGCGATGGCTACACCTTC.